This entry describes one T cell receptor (beta chain). No antigen is known for it. Assay used: immunoSEQ multiplex PCR; TCRdb lists only in-frame clones, some missing. The profile covers roughly 35,000 clones, with 85% to 95% appearing a single time and approximately 7.7% taken by the ten largest. This sample was included in a study of T cells in localized non-small cell lung cancer. Study-wide findings and caveats: A median of around 60 clones ranked among the top 100 in tumor appeared in adjacent lung. Sequencing was limited to one tumor region, leaving the possibility of heterogeneity open. The highest T cell clonality was in uninvolved adjacent lung, above tumor. Longer overall survival was seen with higher T cell density measured in blood.

V dropped 0 bases and J dropped 0 bases, with 6 bases sitting between them. Germline V gives CDR1 SGHRS, CDR2 YFSETQ. The CDR3 runs 14 residues. The sample was peripheral blood, taken before any cancer treatment. The chain is built from TRBV5-1 and TRBJ1-1; D is possibly TRBD1 (5 bases). The TCR originated in a female donor at least 60 years old with stage I lung adenocarcinoma. In DNA form, the CDR3 reads TGCGCCAGCAGCTTGGACAGGATGAACACTGAAGCTTTCTTT. It codes for CASSLDRMNTEAFF. Full variable domain (rest looked up from reference TRBV5-1 and TRBJ1-1): KAGVTQTPRYLIKTRGQQVTLSCSPISGHRSVSWYQQTPGQGLQFLFEYFSETQRNKGNFPGRFSGRQFSNSRSEMNVSTLELGDSALYLCASSLDRMNTEAFFGQGTRLTVV.